This T cell receptor (beta chain) was captured by sequencing in a study of cytomegalovirus exposure and HLA in healthy donors. Study-level information: There were roughly 110 million unique TCR beta sequences, drawn from about 179 million T cells, in an earlier analysis. Early released data had around 79 million unique TCRs, all coming from HLA-typed donors.

The PCR employed 60 Vbeta primers together with 13 Jbeta primers. Profiled with immunoSEQ multiplex PCR; TCRdb holds only in-frame clones, not every one. The sample has under 75,000 clones; around 62% are singletons. The germline CDR1 and CDR2 sequences are SGHRS and YFSETQ. This CDR3 has 15 amino acids. V shed 0 bases and J shed 6 bases, with 15 bases lying between them. The sequencing input was PBMCs. The TCR was taken from a man in his forties in good health and CMV-seropositive. This chain connects TRBV5-1 to TRBJ1-2; D gene unclear. The CDR3 loop is CASSLVARRMDGYTF. The CDR3 DNA reads as TGCGCCAGCAGCTTGGTGGCCAGGAGGATGGATGGCTACACCTTC.